This T cell receptor beta chain was captured by sequencing in a study of glioma-infiltrating T cells. Points from the study as a whole: Only very few CDR3 sequences appeared in both tissue and blood.

Amplification of TCR alpha and beta CDR3 regions from RNA used iRepertoire nested multiplex PCR. Tissue mRNA or PBMC total RNA, roughly 85-450 ng, went into one-step reverse transcription and amplification. Each CDR3 protein is one row after TCRdb ran MiXCR on the multiplex PCR reads. Of fewer than 200,000 distinct CDR3 sequences in the sample, roughly 45% were seen once. A note on this clonotype: Its antigen is not known. A read error may account for a junction end that differs from germline.

Germline-derived CDR1 and CDR2 are LGHDT and YNNKEL (reference sequence). This CDR3 is built from 13 residues. The genes are TRBV3-1 and TRBJ1-2; 7 bases align to TRBD1. This receptor was identified in a human donor with low-grade glioma or glioblastoma, undergoing nonglioma brain surgery, or in good health (not recorded which). The sequenced sample was glioma tissue, nonneoplastic brain tissue, or PBMCs (not recorded which). The CDR3 spells CTSIQVRQGGYTF. CDR3 sequence (DNA): TGTACCAGCATCCAAGTCCGACAGGGCGGCTACACCTTC.